This TCR beta chain is drawn from a study of blood T cell repertoires in COVID-19. Sequencing was performed with immunoSEQ multiplex PCR; in TCRdb, only in-frame clones are kept and a portion is missing. The sample shows 50,000 to 70,000 clones, 70% to 90% of them seen only once. The V end was cut by 7 bases, the J end by 7 bases, with 14 bases between. Germline V gene sequence: CDR1 GTSNPN, CDR2 SVGIG (reference sequence). This CDR3 is built from 13 residues. This clonotype was sampled from a human donor with active COVID-19. The donor label of this sample is uncertain. V gene TRBV30 combines with J gene TRBJ1-6, with D uncertain. Sequencing used peripheral blood. The CDR3 region has the DNA TGTGCCTCCTCAAGTGGACTGAATTCACCCCTCCACTTT. Amino acid sequence: CASSSGLNSPLHF. Combining the CDR3 with reference TRBV30 and TRBJ1-6 gives the whole variable domain SQTIHQWPATLVQPVGSPLSLECTVEGTSNPNLYWYRQAAGRGLQLLFYSVGIGQISSEVPQNLSASRPQDRQFILSSKKLLLSDSGFYLCASSSGLNSPLHFGNGTRLTVT.